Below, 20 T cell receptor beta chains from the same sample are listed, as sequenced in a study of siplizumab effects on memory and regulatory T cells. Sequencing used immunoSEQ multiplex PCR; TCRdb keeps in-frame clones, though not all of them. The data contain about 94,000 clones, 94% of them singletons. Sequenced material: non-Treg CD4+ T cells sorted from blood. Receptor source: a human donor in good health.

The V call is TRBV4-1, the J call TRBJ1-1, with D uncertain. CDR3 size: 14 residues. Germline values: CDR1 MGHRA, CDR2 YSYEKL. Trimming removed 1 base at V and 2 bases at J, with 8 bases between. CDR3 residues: CASSQARSNTEAFF. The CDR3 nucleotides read TGCGCCAGCAGCCAAGCACGAAGTAACACTGAAGCTTTCTTT.

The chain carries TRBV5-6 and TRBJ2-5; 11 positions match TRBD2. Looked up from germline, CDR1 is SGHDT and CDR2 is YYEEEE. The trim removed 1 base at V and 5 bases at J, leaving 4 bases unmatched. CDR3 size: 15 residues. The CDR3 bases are TGTGCCAGCAGCTTGACCCTAGCGGGGGGCGAGACCCAGTACTTC. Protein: CASSLTLAGGETQYF.

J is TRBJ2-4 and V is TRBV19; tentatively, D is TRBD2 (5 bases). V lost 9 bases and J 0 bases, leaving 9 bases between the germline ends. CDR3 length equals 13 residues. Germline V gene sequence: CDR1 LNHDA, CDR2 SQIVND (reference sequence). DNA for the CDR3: TGTGCCAGCCGGACTCTAGCCAAAAACATTCAGTACTTC. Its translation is CASRTLAKNIQYF.

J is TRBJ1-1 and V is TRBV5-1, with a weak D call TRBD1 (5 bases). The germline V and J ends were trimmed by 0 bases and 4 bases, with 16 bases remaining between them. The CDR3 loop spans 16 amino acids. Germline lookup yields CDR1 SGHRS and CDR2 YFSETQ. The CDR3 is CASSLAPTGSGTEAFF. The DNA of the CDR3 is TGCGCCAGCAGCTTGGCCCCCACAGGTTCGGGCACTGAAGCTTTCTTT.

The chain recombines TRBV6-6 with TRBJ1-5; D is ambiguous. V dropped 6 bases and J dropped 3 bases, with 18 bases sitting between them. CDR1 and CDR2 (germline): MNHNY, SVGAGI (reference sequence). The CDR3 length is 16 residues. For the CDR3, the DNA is TGTGCCAGCAGCTATGAGAGGAATTCGGCCAATCAGCCCCAGCATTTT. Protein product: CASSYERNSANQPQHF.

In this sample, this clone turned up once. Written as DNA, the CDR3 is TGTGCCAGCAGCTTATCGGGCGCCCGGAGCTCCTACGAGCAGTACTTC. Its protein product is CASSLSGARSSYEQYF. The rearrangement joins TRBV7-2 to TRBJ2-7; D is undetermined. The length of the CDR3 is 16 residues. Trimming stripped 2 bases from V and 0 bases from J, with 14 bases between. Germline CDR1 reads SGHTA; CDR2 reads FQGNSA.

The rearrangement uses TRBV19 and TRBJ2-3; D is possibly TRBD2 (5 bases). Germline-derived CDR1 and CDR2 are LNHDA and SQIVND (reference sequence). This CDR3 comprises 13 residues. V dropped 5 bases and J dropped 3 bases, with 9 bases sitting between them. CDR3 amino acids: CASSRDWTDTQYF. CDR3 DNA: TGTGCCAGTAGTCGGGATTGGACAGATACGCAGTATTTT.

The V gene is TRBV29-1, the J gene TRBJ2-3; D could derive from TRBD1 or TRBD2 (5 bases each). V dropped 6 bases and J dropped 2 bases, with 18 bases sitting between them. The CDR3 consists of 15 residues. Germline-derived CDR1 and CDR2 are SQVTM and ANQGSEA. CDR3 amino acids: CSVSGTKRLTDTQYF. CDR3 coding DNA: TGCAGCGTGTCCGGGACGAAGAGACTCACAGATACGCAGTATTTT.

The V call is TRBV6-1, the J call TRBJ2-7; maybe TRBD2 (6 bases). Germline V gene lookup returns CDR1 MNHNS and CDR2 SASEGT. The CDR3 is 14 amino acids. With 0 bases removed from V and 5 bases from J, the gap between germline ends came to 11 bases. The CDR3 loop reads CASSEAGGTHEQYF. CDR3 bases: TGTGCCAGCAGTGAAGCGGGCGGGACCCACGAGCAGTACTTC.

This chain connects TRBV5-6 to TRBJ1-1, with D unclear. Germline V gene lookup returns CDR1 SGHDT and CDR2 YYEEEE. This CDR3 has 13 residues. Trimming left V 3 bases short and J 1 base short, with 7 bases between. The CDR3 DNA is TGTGCCAGCAGCTATATCGGGAACACTGAAGCTTTCTTT. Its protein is CASSYIGNTEAFF.

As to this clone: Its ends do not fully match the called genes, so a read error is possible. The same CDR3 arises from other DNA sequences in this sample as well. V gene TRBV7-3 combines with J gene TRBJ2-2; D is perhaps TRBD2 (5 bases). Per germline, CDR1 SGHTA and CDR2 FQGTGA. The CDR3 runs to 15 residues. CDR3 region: CASSLTGMRTGELFF. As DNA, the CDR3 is TGTGCCAGCAGCTTAACGGGGATGCGGACCGGGGAACTGTTTTTT.

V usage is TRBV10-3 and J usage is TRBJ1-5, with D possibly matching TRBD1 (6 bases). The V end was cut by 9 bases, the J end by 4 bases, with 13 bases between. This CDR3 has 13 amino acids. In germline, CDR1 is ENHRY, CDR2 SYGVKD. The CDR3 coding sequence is TGTGCCATGAGTACAGGGAATAATCAGCCCCAGCATTTT. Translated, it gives CAMSTGNNQPQHF.

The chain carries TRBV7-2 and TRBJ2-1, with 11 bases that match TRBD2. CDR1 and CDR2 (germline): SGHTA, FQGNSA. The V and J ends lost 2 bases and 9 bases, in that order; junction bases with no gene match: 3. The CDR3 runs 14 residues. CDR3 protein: CASSLTLAGGEQFF. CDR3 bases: TGTGCCAGCAGCTTAACCCTAGCGGGAGGTGAGCAGTTCTTC.

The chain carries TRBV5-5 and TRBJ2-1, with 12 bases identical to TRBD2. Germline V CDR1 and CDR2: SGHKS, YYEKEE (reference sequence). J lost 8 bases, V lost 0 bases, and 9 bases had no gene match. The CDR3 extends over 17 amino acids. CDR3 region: CASSLAPSGRGRDEQFF. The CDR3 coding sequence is TGTGCCAGCAGCTTGGCCCCTAGCGGGAGGGGGAGGGATGAGCAGTTCTTC.

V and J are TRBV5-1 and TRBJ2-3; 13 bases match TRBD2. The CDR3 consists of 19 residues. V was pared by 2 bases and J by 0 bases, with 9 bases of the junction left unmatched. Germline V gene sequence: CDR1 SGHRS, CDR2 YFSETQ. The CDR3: CASSFTRLAGGRSTDTQYF. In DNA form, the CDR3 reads TGCGCCAGCAGCTTCACCCGACTAGCGGGGGGCCGAAGCACAGATACGCAGTATTTT.

CDR3 sequence reads: CASSTPSRGGGVDTQYF. Written as DNA, the CDR3 is TGTGCCAGCAGCACACCGTCGCGGGGGGGCGGAGTAGATACGCAGTATTTT. The chain uses TRBV9 and TRBJ2-3; TRBD2 aligns across 9 bases. V lost 4 bases and J lost 5; bases outside the gene matches: 14. Germline V gene data show CDR1 as SGDLS and CDR2 as YYNGEE. This CDR3 comprises 17 residues.

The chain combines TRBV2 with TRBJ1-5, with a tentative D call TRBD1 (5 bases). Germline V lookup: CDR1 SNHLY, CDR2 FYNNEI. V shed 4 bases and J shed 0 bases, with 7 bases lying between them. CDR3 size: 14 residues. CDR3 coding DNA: TGTGCCAGCAGTGGGACATCTAGCAATCAGCCCCAGCATTTT. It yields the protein CASSGTSSNQPQHF. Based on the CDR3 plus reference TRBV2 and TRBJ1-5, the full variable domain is EPEVTQTPSHQVTQMGQEVILRCVPISNHLYFYWYRQILGQKVEFLVSFYNNEISEKSEIFDDQFSVERPDGSNFTLKIRSTKLEDSAMYFCASSGTSSNQPQHFGDGTRLSIL.

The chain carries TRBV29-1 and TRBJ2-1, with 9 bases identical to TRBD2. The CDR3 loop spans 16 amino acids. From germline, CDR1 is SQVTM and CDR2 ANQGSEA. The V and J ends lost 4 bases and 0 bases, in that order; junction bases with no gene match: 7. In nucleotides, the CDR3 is TGCAGCGTTGGGCTAGCGGGAATTGGCTCCTACAATGAGCAGTTCTTC. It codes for CSVGLAGIGSYNEQFF.

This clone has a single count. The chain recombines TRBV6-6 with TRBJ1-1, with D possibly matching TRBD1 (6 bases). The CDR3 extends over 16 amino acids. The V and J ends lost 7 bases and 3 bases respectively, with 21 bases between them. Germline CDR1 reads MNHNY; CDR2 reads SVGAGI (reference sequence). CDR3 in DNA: TGTGCCAGCAACGAGCGCCGAGGGGGGATTTACACTGAAGCTTTCTTT. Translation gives CASNERRGGIYTEAFF.

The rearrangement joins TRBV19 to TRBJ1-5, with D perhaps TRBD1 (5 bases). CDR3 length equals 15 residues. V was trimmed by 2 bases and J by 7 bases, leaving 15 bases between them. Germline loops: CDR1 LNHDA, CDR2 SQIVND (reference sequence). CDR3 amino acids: CASSINQQGGQPQHF. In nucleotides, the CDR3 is TGTGCCAGTAGTATAAACCAGCAGGGTGGGCAGCCCCAGCATTTT.